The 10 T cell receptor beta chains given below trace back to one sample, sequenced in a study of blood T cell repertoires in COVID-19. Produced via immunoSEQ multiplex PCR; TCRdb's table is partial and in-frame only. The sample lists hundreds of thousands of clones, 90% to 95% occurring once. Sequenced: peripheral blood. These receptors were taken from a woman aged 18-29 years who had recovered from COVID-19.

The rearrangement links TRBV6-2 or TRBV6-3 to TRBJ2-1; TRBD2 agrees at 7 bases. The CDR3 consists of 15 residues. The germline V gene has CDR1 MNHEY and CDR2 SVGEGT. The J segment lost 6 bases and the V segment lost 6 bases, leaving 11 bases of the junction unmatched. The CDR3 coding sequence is TGTGCCAGCAGCCTCCTGGCGGGAGTGCTCAATGAGCAGTTCTTC. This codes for CASSLLAGVLNEQFF.

The CDR3 DNA reads TGTGCCAGCAGCTATCTAGCGGGACTAGCCAAAAACATTCAGTACTTC. Encoded protein: CASSYLAGLAKNIQYF. The rearrangement joins TRBV5-8 to TRBJ2-4; TRBD2 matches 9 bases. V shed 3 bases and J 0 bases; nucleotides not matched to a gene: 4. Germline V gives CDR1 SGHTS, CDR2 YDEGEE. This CDR3 has 16 residues.

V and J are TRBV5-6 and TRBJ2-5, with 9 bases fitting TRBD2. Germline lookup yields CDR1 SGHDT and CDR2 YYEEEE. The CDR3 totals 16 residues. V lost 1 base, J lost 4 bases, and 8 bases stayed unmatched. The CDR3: CASSLKGAGGGETQYF. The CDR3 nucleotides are TGTGCCAGCAGCTTGAAGGGTGCGGGAGGGGGAGAGACCCAGTACTTC.

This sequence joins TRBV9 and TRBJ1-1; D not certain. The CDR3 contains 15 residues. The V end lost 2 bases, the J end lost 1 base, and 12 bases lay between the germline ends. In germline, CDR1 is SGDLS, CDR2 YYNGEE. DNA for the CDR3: TGTGCCAGCAGCGTTGGCCCAACGGGGAACACTGAAGCTTTCTTT. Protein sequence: CASSVGPTGNTEAFF. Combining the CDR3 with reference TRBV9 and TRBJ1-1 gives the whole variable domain DSGVTQTPKHLITATGQRVTLRCSPRSGDLSVYWYQQSLDQGLQFLIQYYNGEERAKGNILERFSAQQFPDLHSELNLSSLELGDSALYFCASSVGPTGNTEAFFGQGTRLTVV.

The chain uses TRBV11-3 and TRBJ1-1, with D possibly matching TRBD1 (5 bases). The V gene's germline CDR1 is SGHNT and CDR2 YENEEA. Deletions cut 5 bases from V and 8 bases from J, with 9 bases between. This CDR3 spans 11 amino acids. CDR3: CASSQEGEAFF. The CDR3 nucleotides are TGTGCCAGCAGCCAGGAGGGGGAAGCTTTCTTT.

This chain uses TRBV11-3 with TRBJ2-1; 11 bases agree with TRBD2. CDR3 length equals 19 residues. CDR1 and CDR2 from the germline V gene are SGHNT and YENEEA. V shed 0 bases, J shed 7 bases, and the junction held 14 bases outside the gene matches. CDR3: CASSLDSSASGRRINEQFF. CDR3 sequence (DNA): TGTGCCAGCAGCTTAGACTCGTCGGCTAGCGGGAGGAGGATAAATGAGCAGTTCTTC.

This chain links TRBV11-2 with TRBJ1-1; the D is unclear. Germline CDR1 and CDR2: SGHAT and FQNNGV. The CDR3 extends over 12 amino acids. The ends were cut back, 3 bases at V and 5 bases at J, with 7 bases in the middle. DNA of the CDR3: TGTGCCAGCAGCTTCCCGGGAACTGAAGCTTTCTTT. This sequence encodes CASSFPGTEAFF.

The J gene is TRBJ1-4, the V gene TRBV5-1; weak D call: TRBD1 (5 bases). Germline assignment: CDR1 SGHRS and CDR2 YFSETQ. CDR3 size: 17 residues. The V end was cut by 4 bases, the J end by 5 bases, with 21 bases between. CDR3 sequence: CASSRGRFDSPNEKLFF. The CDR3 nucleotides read TGCGCCAGCAGCCGCGGGAGATTTGACAGCCCGAATGAAAAACTGTTTTTT.

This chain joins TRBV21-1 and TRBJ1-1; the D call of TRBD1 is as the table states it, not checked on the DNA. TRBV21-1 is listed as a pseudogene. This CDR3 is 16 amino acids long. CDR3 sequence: CASSPRDRLSNTEAFF. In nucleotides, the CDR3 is TGTGCCAGCAGCCCACGGGACAGATTATCGAACACTGAAGCTTTCTTT.

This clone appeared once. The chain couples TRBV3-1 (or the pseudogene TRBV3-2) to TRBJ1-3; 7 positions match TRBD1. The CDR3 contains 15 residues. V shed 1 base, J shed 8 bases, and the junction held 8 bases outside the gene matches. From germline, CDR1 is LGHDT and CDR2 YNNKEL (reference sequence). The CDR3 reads CASSQAGRGWDTIYF. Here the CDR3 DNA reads TGTGCCAGCAGCCAAGCGGGCAGGGGGTGGGACACCATATATTTT.